This entry lists 21 T cell receptor beta chains sequenced from one sample in a study of spatial heterogeneity in lung cancer. Time point in this sample: blood at routine non-recurrence follow-up after resection. Each CDR3 protein gets one entry after TCRdb re-called the 5' RACE reads with MiXCR. Of 45,000 to 55,000 distinct CDR3 sequences detected, about 11% appear once; the ten largest clones hold 32%. The sequencing used PBMCs, collected at follow-up. These receptors all stem from a male donor with early-stage non-small cell lung cancer.

This clonotype was picked up many times. CDR3 nucleotide sequence: TGTGCCAGCAGCCCGGGACTAGCGGGGGCCAATGAGCAGTTCTTC. This encodes CASSPGLAGANEQFF. The J gene is TRBJ2-1, the V gene TRBV5-4, with 14 bases matching TRBD2. Looked up from germline, CDR1 is SGHNT and CDR2 is YYREEE (reference sequence). The length of the CDR3 is 15 residues. The V segment lost 4 bases and the J segment 6 bases; nucleotides outside the gene matches: 3.

This clonotype was found many times. This chain links TRBV19 with TRBJ2-1, with TRBD2 matching over 7 bases. The V gene end was trimmed by 3 bases and the J gene end by 0 bases; junction bases not matched to a gene: 5. Germline V gene lookup returns CDR1 LNHDA and CDR2 SQIVND (reference sequence). This CDR3 is built from 16 residues. CDR3 in amino acids: CASSIWASGSYNEQFF. The CDR3 DNA is TGTGCCAGTAGTATTTGGGCTAGCGGCTCCTACAATGAGCAGTTCTTC. Full variable domain (remainder filled in from reference TRBV19 and TRBJ2-1): DGGITQSPKYLFRKEGQNVTLSCEQNLNHDAMYWYRQDPGQGLRLIYYSQIVNDFQKGDIAEGYSVSREKKESFPLTVTSAQKNPTAFYLCASSIWASGSYNEQFFGPGTRLTVL.

This clonotype was counted at least ten times. The V gene is TRBV24-1, the J gene TRBJ1-1, with D unclear. This CDR3 comprises 14 residues. Deletions cut 7 bases from V and 1 base from J, with 12 bases between. The V gene's germline CDR1 is KGHDR and CDR2 SFDVKD. The CDR3 DNA reads TGTGCCACCAGGCGGGATGAGGCGAACACTGAAGCTTTCTTT. This sequence encodes CATRRDEANTEAFF.

This chain connects TRBV18 to TRBJ2-4, with 10 bases aligning to TRBD2. Germline trimming cut 0 bases from V and 15 bases from J; bases unmatched to any gene: 11. CDR3 size: 15 residues. Germline lookup yields CDR1 KGHSH and CDR2 LQKENI. In DNA, the CDR3 is TGTGCCAGCTCACCACCAAGCACTAGCGGGACACCCCGGTACTTC. It translates to CASSPPSTSGTPRYF.

Ten or more counts support this clonotype. The gene calls are TRBV4-1 and TRBJ2-5; D gene uncertain. V shed 1 base and J shed 1 base, with 10 bases lying between them. The CDR3 consists of 15 residues. Germline-derived CDR1 and CDR2 are MGHRA and YSYEKL. CDR3 nucleotides: TGCGCCAGCAGCCAAGTCGTCACCGCCCAAGAGACCCAGTACTTC. Protein sequence: CASSQVVTAQETQYF.

This clonotype is a singleton in its sample. This could be a read error, since a much larger clone is one nucleotide away. No conserved phenylalanine or tryptophan ends this CDR3, so it is likely a read error. The chain recombines TRBV4-3 with TRBJ2-1; 7 bases align to TRBD2. Unmatched junction bases numbered 4, after V lost 0 bases and J lost 5 bases. Germline CDR1 and CDR2: LGHNA and YSLEER. This CDR3 region has 15 residues. CDR3 protein: CASSQDFGLDNEQFL. CDR3 DNA sequence: TGCGCCAGCAGCCAAGATTTTGGACTAGACAATGAGCAGTTCCTC.

This chain connects TRBV6-5 to TRBJ2-3; D may match TRBD1 or TRBD2 (5 bases each). V lost 0 bases and J lost 8, with 12 bases in between. The V gene's germline CDR1 is MNHEY and CDR2 SVGAGI. There are 14 residues in the CDR3. The CDR3 DNA is TGTGCCAGCAGTTACTCGAGGGGCCAGGGTACGCAGTATTTT. Translating gives CASSYSRGQGTQYF.

This clonotype came up many times. J is TRBJ1-4 and V is TRBV19; D is unresolved. V gave up 11 bases and J gave up 4 bases, with 14 bases separating them. This CDR3 contains 13 residues. The germline gives CDR1 LNHDA, CDR2 SQIVND (reference sequence). As DNA, the CDR3 is TGTGCCGGCGACGGACGGCGTAATGAAAAACTGTTTTTT. Its translation: CAGDGRRNEKLFF.

This clonotype was detected ten times or more. The chain combines TRBV12-3 or TRBV12-4 with TRBJ2-5, with 8 bases aligning to TRBD1. The CDR3 is made up of 15 amino acids. The V segment lost 3 bases and the J segment 5 bases; nucleotides outside the gene matches: 8. The CDR3 is CASSFGPRGQETQYF. The CDR3 region has the DNA TGTGCCAGCAGTTTCGGGCCCAGGGGGCAGGAGACCCAGTACTTC.

CDR3 residues: CASSPGTGPQETQYF. CDR3 sequence (DNA): TGCGCCAGCAGCCCTGGGACAGGGCCACAAGAGACCCAGTACTTC. The V and J genes are TRBV5-1 and TRBJ2-5; 9 bases align to TRBD1. Germline V lookup: CDR1 SGHRS, CDR2 YFSETQ. This CDR3 spans 15 amino acids. With V trimmed by 4 bases and J by 2 bases, 6 bases remained unmatched.

V is TRBV19 and J is TRBJ2-5, with TRBD1 matching over 7 bases. The CDR3 extends over 13 amino acids. V lost 4 bases, J lost 5 bases, and 4 bases stayed unmatched. CDR1 LNHDA and CDR2 SQIVND come from the germline V gene (reference sequence). The CDR3 coding sequence is TGTGCCAGTAGTACTGACAGGGAGGAGACCCAGTACTTC. Translation: CASSTDREETQYF.

This clonotype was counted at least ten times. The V call is TRBV18, the J call TRBJ2-7, with D tentatively TRBD1 or TRBD2 (5 bases each). The V end lost 2 bases, the J end lost 0 bases, and 8 bases lay between the germline ends. Germline V lookup: CDR1 KGHSH, CDR2 LQKENI. This CDR3 comprises 14 residues. The CDR3 DNA is TGTGCCAGCTCACCAGGGACGTACTCCTACGAGCAGTACTTC. This encodes CASSPGTYSYEQYF.

This clonotype appeared many times. This chain uses TRBV4-3 with TRBJ1-1; D may be TRBD1 (6 bases). This CDR3 spans 14 amino acids. Deletions cut 1 base from V and 5 bases from J, with 11 bases between. Germline V gene data show CDR1 as LGHNA and CDR2 as YSLEER. The CDR3, as DNA: TGCGCCAGCAGCCAAGGGAAAGGGGGGACTGAAGCTTTCTTT. Amino acid sequence: CASSQGKGGTEAFF.

This clonotype was recorded many times. The chain links TRBV13 to TRBJ2-2, with 8 bases that match TRBD2. Germline assignment: CDR1 PRHDT and CDR2 FYEKMQ (reference sequence). This CDR3 has 17 amino acids. The V gene end was trimmed by 0 bases and the J gene end by 1 base; junction bases not matched to a gene: 4. CDR3 in amino acids: CASSLGRSGGNTGELFF. The CDR3 DNA sequence: TGTGCCAGCAGCTTAGGCCGAAGCGGGGGGAACACCGGGGAGCTGTTTTTT.

The CDR3 is CASSSGREITEAFF. As DNA, the CDR3 is TGTGCCAGCAGTTCAGGGAGGGAGATCACTGAAGCTTTCTTT. The V gene is TRBV6-6, the J gene TRBJ1-1; maybe TRBD1 (5 bases). The CDR3 consists of 14 residues. Germline lookup yields CDR1 MNHNY and CDR2 SVGAGI (reference sequence). V lost 4 bases, J lost 4 bases, and 13 bases lay in between.

This clonotype has a count of ten or more. The V gene is TRBV9, the J gene TRBJ1-1, with D uncertain. Looked up from germline, CDR1 is SGDLS and CDR2 is YYNGEE. The CDR3 has 15 amino acids. V lost 3 bases and J lost 7, with 19 bases in between. The CDR3 coding sequence is TGTGCCAGCAGCGCAGAGGGTCAGAGTTCCCTTGAAGCTTTCTTT. Encoded protein: CASSAEGQSSLEAFF.

The chain links TRBV20-1 to TRBJ1-1; D is ambiguous. Trimming stripped 6 bases from V and 0 bases from J, with 11 bases between. The CDR3 is 13 residues long. Germline V lookup: CDR1 DFQATT, CDR2 SNEGSKA (reference sequence). Here the CDR3 DNA reads TGCAGTGCCGCTTCCTGGGTGAACACTGAAGCTTTCTTT. Residues: CSAASWVNTEAFF.

This clonotype was seen only a few times. The V gene is TRBV27, the J gene TRBJ2-1, with D hard to call. The CDR3 loop spans 15 amino acids. Per germline, CDR1 MNHEY and CDR2 SMNVEV (reference sequence). Trimming removed 2 bases from V and 4 bases from J, with 12 bases in between. CDR3 DNA sequence: TGTGCCAGCAGTTTAATGGGCGGAAATTACAATGAGCAGTTCTTC. It encodes CASSLMGGNYNEQFF.

This clonotype was observed a handful of times. This chain joins TRBV7-6 and TRBJ2-3; 7 nucleotides align to TRBD1. The CDR3 contains 15 residues. From germline, CDR1 is SGHVS and CDR2 FNYEAQ. With 4 bases clipped from V and 5 bases from J, the junction kept 9 bases outside the gene matches. The DNA for the CDR3 is TGTGCCAGCAGCTCAGAACCACAGGGGAGAGATACGCAGTATTTT. Amino acids: CASSSEPQGRDTQYF.

This clonotype appeared many times. The chain employs TRBV2 and TRBJ1-1; D not certain. Germline assignment: CDR1 SNHLY and CDR2 FYNNEI. The CDR3 is 14 residues long. Trimming left V 4 bases short and J 4 bases short, with 13 bases between. Here the CDR3 reads CASSVWQEGTEAFF. DNA for the CDR3: TGTGCCAGCAGTGTGTGGCAGGAGGGCACTGAAGCTTTCTTT. Full variable domain (rest looked up from reference TRBV2 and TRBJ1-1): EPEVTQTPSHQVTQMGQEVILRCVPISNHLYFYWYRQILGQKVEFLVSFYNNEISEKSEIFDDQFSVERPDGSNFTLKIRSTKLEDSAMYFCASSVWQEGTEAFFGQGTRLTVV.

This clonotype was seen many times. This chain joins TRBV20-1 and TRBJ2-2; no definite D call. The ends were cut back, 3 bases at V and 0 bases at J, with 5 bases in the middle. CDR3 length: 13 amino acids. CDR1 and CDR2 from the germline V gene are DFQATT and SNEGSKA (reference sequence). This CDR3 reads CSARLANTGELFF. DNA for the CDR3: TGCAGTGCTAGGCTGGCGAACACCGGGGAGCTGTTTTTT.